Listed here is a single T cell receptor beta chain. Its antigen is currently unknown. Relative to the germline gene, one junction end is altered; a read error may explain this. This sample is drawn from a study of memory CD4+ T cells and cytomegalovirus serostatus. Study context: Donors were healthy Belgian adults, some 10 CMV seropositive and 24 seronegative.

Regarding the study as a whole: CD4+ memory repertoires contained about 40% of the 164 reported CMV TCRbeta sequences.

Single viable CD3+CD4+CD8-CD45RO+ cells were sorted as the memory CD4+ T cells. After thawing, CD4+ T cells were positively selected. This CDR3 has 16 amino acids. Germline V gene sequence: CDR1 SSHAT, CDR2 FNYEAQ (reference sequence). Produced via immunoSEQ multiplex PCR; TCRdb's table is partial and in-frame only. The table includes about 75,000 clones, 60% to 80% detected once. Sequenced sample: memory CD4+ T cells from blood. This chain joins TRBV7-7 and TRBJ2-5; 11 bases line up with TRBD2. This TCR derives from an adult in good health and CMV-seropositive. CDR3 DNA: TGTGCTAGCAGCCCACAACTAGCGGGGGCGGGGGAGACCCAGTACTTC. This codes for CASSPQLAGAGETQYF. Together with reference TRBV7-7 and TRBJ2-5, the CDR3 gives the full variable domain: GAGVSQSPRYKVTKRGQDVTLRCDPISSHATLYWYQQALGQGPEFLTYFNYEAQPDKSGLPSDRFSAERPEGSISTLTIQRTEQRDSAMYRCASSPQLAGAGETQYFGPGTRLLVL.